Listed here are 20 T cell receptor beta chains from one sample, sequenced in a study of T-cell reconstitution after alpha-beta-depleted transplantation in children. Library preparation (for TCRbeta) was performed with unique molecular identifiers. TCRdb fed the PCR reads into MiXCR, producing one record per CDR3 protein. The repertoire holds more than 500,000 distinct CDR3 sequences, with 9.5% to 12% as singletons. The material was PBMCs, mostly from graft donor cells, obtained 180 days after TCRalphabeta/CD19-depleted stem cell transplant. All receptors derive from a female patient between 2 and 15 years old who had a stem cell transplant for aplastic anemia, so the T cells may come from the graft donor.

J is TRBJ2-7 and V is TRBV5-6; D gene uncertain. CDR3 size: 15 residues. V lost 0 bases to trimming and J lost 2 bases, with 12 bases between them. CDR1 is SGHDT and CDR2 is YYEEEE in the germline V gene. For the CDR3, the DNA is TGTGCCAGCAGCTTGGAGAGAGCTGTAACCTACGAGCAGTACTTC. This translates into CASSLERAVTYEQYF.

This clonotype has only a few counts. The J gene is TRBJ1-3, the V gene TRBV11-2; TRBD1 is a possible D gene (5 bases). V lost 0 bases and J 5 bases, leaving 14 bases between the germline ends. CDR3 length equals 16 residues. CDR1 and CDR2 from the germline V gene are SGHAT and FQNNGV. The CDR3: CASSLDPGGHRNTIYF. In DNA, the CDR3 is TGTGCCAGCAGCTTAGACCCTGGCGGACATAGAAACACCATATATTTT.

This clonotype came up many times. The chain carries TRBV6-1 and TRBJ2-1; 9 bases map to TRBD1. Germline trimming cut 8 bases from V and 7 bases from J; bases unmatched to any gene: 12. CDR1 and CDR2 from the germline V gene are MNHNS and SASEGT. The CDR3 contains 15 residues. The CDR3 bases are TGTGCCAGCGCTAATCCGGGACAGGGCTCGAATGAGCAGTTCTTC. This translates into CASANPGQGSNEQFF.

This clonotype was detected only a few times. This chain joins TRBV15 and TRBJ2-7; D might be TRBD1 or TRBD2, each matching 6 bases. The CDR3 is 14 residues long. With 1 base removed from V and 5 bases from J, the gap between germline ends came to 12 bases. Germline assignment: CDR1 LNHNV and CDR2 YYDKDF (reference sequence). Here the CDR3 DNA reads TGTGCCACCAGCAGAGTGCGGGACACCAACGAGCAGTACTTC. It translates to CATSRVRDTNEQYF.

This clonotype was counted a few times. This chain uses TRBV15 with TRBJ2-5; D perhaps matches TRBD2 (5 bases). The CDR3 covers 16 residues. V gave up 4 bases and J gave up 0 bases, with 15 bases separating them. Germline-derived CDR1 and CDR2 are LNHNV and YYDKDF (reference sequence). The CDR3: CATSNIARRYQETQYF. CDR3 sequence (DNA): TGTGCCACCAGCAATATAGCTAGGAGGTACCAAGAGACCCAGTACTTC. Based on the CDR3 plus reference TRBV15 and TRBJ2-5, the full variable domain is DAMVIQNPRYQVTQFGKPVTLSCSQTLNHNVMYWYQQKSSQAPKLLFHYYDKDFNNEADTPDNFQSRRPNTSFCFLDIRSPGLGDTAMYLCATSNIARRYQETQYFGPGTRLLVL.

CDR3 in amino acids: CASPKARGDQETQYF. Here the CDR3 DNA reads TGTGCCAGTCCCAAAGCTCGGGGGGATCAAGAGACCCAGTACTTC. V gene TRBV21-1 combines with J gene TRBJ2-5; TRBD1, the table's D call, lacks a check against the DNA. TRBV21-1 corresponds to a pseudogene. The length of the CDR3 is 15 residues.

This CDR3 reads CASRRATGVSGEQYV. CDR3 in DNA: TGTGCCAGCAGAAGAGCGACAGGGGTTTCGGGAGAGCAGTACGTC. The rearrangement joins TRBV13 to TRBJ2-7; 8 nucleotides line up with TRBD1. V was pared by 6 bases and J by 7 bases, with 14 bases of the junction left unmatched. Germline values: CDR1 PRHDT, CDR2 FYEKMQ (reference sequence). This CDR3 is 15 amino acids long.

This clonotype showed up many times. V is TRBV7-2 and J is TRBJ2-1; D is unresolved. The ends were cut back, 6 bases at V and 9 bases at J, with 9 bases in the middle. This CDR3 has 11 amino acids. Germline V gene sequence: CDR1 SGHTA, CDR2 FQGNSA. The CDR3 is CASSLRLEQFF. DNA for the CDR3: TGTGCCAGCAGTCTTAGACTTGAGCAGTTCTTC.

This rearrangement joins TRBV6-2 or TRBV6-3 to TRBJ2-7; tentative D call: TRBD1 (6 bases). The V and J ends lost 0 bases and 0 bases respectively, with 18 bases between them. Germline assignment: CDR1 MNHEY and CDR2 SVGEGT. The CDR3 sequence is 18 residues long. CDR3 coding DNA: TGTGCCAGCAGTTACTCGACCTTGACAGGTCATGGCTCCTACGAGCAGTACGTC. Protein product: CASSYSTLTGHGSYEQYV.

This clonotype has just a few counts. The V gene is TRBV12-3 or TRBV12-4, the J gene TRBJ2-1, with a possible D match to TRBD2 (5 bases). The length of the CDR3 is 15 residues. The V gene lost 3 bases and the J gene lost 0 bases, with 9 bases spanning the gap. This CDR3 is CASSFGISSYNEQFF. CDR3 DNA: TGTGCCAGCAGTTTCGGGATTAGCTCCTACAATGAGCAGTTCTTC.

Only a few counts were recorded for this clonotype. This chain uses TRBV12-3 or TRBV12-4 with TRBJ1-4; D gene uncertain. Deletions cut 3 bases from V and 5 bases from J, with 4 bases between. The CDR3 consists of 12 residues. This chain's CDR3 is CASSLQNEKLFF. The CDR3 nucleotides read TGTGCCAGCAGTTTGCAGAATGAAAAACTGTTTTTT.

The chain joins TRBV4-2 to TRBJ2-2, with D unclear. The V gene lost 5 bases and the J gene lost 6 bases, with 13 bases spanning the gap. This CDR3 comprises 14 residues. Germline V lookup: CDR1 LGHNA, CDR2 YNFKEQ. The CDR3 region has the DNA TGTGCCAGCAGCGGGCCCCAGATGGCCGGGGAGCTGTTTTTT. Residues: CASSGPQMAGELFF.

This clonotype was seen repeatedly, ten times or more. CDR3 residues: CASSSPRGLNTGELFF. As DNA, the CDR3 is TGTGCCAGCAGTTCCCCCCGGGGTCTGAACACCGGGGAGCTGTTTTTT. The chain joins TRBV28 to TRBJ2-2, with D perhaps TRBD2 (5 bases). Trimming pared 4 bases from V and 1 base from J, leaving 13 bases between. Per the germline V gene, CDR1 is MDHEN and CDR2 is SYDVKM. The CDR3 runs to 16 residues.

The CDR3 region has the DNA TGTGCCAGCTCACCGGGGGAAGGAACCGGGGAGCTGTTTTTT. The encoded protein is CASSPGEGTGELFF. The rearrangement joins TRBV18 to TRBJ2-2; the D call may be TRBD1 or TRBD2 (5 bases each). The CDR3 totals 14 residues. Trimming cost V 3 bases and J 5 bases, with 10 bases left between them. Germline values: CDR1 KGHSH, CDR2 LQKENI. Full variable domain (remainder filled in from reference TRBV18 and TRBJ2-2): NAGVMQNPRHLVRRRGQEARLRCSPMKGHSHVYWYRQLPEEGLKFMVYLQKENIIDESGMPKERFSAEFPKEGPSILRIQQVVRGDSAAYFCASSPGEGTGELFFGEGSRLTVL.

This chain links TRBV10-3 with TRBJ2-2; possible D gene TRBD2, 6 bases. Trimming stripped 5 bases from V and 6 bases from J, with 13 bases between. This CDR3 is 14 amino acids long. Germline V gene lookup returns CDR1 ENHRY and CDR2 SYGVKD. CDR3 region: CAISMGEVAGELFF. The CDR3 bases are TGTGCCATCAGTATGGGGGAGGTGGCCGGGGAGCTGTTTTTT.

The chain recombines TRBV6-1 with TRBJ2-1; 11 nucleotides agree with TRBD2. V lost 5 bases and J lost 6; bases outside the gene matches: 12. Germline CDR1 MNHNS, CDR2 SASEGT. This CDR3 region has 17 residues. CDR3 sequence (DNA): TGTGCCAGCAGTCGTCGACCGGGACTAGCGGTGGGCAATGAGCAGTTCTTC. Translated: CASSRRPGLAVGNEQFF.

The chain carries TRBV30 and TRBJ2-6, with D perhaps matching TRBD2 (6 bases). V lost 8 bases and J lost 2, with 13 bases in between. This CDR3 region has 14 residues. Germline lookup yields CDR1 GTSNPN and CDR2 SVGIG (reference sequence). The CDR3 spells CAGSGGTGANVLTF. DNA of the CDR3: TGTGCCGGTAGTGGGGGGACTGGGGCCAACGTCCTGACTTTC.

In this sample, this clonotype turned up many times. The gene calls are TRBV10-3 and TRBJ1-1; the D is unclear. CDR1 ENHRY and CDR2 SYGVKD come from the germline V gene. The CDR3 loop spans 12 amino acids. V was clipped by 2 bases and J by 3 bases, with 4 bases between them. CDR3 in DNA: TGTGCCATCAGTGAGGGCGACACTGAAGCTTTCTTT. Translated, it gives CAISEGDTEAFF.

The chain couples TRBV5-8 to TRBJ1-2; D is ambiguous. The CDR3 runs 16 residues. Trimming removed 2 bases at V and 2 bases at J, with 16 bases between. CDR1 is SGHTS and CDR2 is YDEGEE in the germline V gene. CDR3 bases: TGTGCCAGCAGCTTCCAACAGACTTTGGGGAACTATGGCTACACCTTC. Its protein is CASSFQQTLGNYGYTF.

This clonotype was found a few times. Here the CDR3 DNA reads TGTGCCAGCACCAGACTAGCGAACTTTATACGGGGGAATGAGCAGTTCTTC. This codes for CASTRLANFIRGNEQFF. The V and J genes are TRBV7-2 and TRBJ2-1, with 8 positions matching TRBD2. Looked up from germline, CDR1 is SGHTA and CDR2 is FQGNSA. This CDR3 region has 17 residues. V trimming: 7 bases; J trimming: 7 bases; junction bases outside the gene matches: 18.